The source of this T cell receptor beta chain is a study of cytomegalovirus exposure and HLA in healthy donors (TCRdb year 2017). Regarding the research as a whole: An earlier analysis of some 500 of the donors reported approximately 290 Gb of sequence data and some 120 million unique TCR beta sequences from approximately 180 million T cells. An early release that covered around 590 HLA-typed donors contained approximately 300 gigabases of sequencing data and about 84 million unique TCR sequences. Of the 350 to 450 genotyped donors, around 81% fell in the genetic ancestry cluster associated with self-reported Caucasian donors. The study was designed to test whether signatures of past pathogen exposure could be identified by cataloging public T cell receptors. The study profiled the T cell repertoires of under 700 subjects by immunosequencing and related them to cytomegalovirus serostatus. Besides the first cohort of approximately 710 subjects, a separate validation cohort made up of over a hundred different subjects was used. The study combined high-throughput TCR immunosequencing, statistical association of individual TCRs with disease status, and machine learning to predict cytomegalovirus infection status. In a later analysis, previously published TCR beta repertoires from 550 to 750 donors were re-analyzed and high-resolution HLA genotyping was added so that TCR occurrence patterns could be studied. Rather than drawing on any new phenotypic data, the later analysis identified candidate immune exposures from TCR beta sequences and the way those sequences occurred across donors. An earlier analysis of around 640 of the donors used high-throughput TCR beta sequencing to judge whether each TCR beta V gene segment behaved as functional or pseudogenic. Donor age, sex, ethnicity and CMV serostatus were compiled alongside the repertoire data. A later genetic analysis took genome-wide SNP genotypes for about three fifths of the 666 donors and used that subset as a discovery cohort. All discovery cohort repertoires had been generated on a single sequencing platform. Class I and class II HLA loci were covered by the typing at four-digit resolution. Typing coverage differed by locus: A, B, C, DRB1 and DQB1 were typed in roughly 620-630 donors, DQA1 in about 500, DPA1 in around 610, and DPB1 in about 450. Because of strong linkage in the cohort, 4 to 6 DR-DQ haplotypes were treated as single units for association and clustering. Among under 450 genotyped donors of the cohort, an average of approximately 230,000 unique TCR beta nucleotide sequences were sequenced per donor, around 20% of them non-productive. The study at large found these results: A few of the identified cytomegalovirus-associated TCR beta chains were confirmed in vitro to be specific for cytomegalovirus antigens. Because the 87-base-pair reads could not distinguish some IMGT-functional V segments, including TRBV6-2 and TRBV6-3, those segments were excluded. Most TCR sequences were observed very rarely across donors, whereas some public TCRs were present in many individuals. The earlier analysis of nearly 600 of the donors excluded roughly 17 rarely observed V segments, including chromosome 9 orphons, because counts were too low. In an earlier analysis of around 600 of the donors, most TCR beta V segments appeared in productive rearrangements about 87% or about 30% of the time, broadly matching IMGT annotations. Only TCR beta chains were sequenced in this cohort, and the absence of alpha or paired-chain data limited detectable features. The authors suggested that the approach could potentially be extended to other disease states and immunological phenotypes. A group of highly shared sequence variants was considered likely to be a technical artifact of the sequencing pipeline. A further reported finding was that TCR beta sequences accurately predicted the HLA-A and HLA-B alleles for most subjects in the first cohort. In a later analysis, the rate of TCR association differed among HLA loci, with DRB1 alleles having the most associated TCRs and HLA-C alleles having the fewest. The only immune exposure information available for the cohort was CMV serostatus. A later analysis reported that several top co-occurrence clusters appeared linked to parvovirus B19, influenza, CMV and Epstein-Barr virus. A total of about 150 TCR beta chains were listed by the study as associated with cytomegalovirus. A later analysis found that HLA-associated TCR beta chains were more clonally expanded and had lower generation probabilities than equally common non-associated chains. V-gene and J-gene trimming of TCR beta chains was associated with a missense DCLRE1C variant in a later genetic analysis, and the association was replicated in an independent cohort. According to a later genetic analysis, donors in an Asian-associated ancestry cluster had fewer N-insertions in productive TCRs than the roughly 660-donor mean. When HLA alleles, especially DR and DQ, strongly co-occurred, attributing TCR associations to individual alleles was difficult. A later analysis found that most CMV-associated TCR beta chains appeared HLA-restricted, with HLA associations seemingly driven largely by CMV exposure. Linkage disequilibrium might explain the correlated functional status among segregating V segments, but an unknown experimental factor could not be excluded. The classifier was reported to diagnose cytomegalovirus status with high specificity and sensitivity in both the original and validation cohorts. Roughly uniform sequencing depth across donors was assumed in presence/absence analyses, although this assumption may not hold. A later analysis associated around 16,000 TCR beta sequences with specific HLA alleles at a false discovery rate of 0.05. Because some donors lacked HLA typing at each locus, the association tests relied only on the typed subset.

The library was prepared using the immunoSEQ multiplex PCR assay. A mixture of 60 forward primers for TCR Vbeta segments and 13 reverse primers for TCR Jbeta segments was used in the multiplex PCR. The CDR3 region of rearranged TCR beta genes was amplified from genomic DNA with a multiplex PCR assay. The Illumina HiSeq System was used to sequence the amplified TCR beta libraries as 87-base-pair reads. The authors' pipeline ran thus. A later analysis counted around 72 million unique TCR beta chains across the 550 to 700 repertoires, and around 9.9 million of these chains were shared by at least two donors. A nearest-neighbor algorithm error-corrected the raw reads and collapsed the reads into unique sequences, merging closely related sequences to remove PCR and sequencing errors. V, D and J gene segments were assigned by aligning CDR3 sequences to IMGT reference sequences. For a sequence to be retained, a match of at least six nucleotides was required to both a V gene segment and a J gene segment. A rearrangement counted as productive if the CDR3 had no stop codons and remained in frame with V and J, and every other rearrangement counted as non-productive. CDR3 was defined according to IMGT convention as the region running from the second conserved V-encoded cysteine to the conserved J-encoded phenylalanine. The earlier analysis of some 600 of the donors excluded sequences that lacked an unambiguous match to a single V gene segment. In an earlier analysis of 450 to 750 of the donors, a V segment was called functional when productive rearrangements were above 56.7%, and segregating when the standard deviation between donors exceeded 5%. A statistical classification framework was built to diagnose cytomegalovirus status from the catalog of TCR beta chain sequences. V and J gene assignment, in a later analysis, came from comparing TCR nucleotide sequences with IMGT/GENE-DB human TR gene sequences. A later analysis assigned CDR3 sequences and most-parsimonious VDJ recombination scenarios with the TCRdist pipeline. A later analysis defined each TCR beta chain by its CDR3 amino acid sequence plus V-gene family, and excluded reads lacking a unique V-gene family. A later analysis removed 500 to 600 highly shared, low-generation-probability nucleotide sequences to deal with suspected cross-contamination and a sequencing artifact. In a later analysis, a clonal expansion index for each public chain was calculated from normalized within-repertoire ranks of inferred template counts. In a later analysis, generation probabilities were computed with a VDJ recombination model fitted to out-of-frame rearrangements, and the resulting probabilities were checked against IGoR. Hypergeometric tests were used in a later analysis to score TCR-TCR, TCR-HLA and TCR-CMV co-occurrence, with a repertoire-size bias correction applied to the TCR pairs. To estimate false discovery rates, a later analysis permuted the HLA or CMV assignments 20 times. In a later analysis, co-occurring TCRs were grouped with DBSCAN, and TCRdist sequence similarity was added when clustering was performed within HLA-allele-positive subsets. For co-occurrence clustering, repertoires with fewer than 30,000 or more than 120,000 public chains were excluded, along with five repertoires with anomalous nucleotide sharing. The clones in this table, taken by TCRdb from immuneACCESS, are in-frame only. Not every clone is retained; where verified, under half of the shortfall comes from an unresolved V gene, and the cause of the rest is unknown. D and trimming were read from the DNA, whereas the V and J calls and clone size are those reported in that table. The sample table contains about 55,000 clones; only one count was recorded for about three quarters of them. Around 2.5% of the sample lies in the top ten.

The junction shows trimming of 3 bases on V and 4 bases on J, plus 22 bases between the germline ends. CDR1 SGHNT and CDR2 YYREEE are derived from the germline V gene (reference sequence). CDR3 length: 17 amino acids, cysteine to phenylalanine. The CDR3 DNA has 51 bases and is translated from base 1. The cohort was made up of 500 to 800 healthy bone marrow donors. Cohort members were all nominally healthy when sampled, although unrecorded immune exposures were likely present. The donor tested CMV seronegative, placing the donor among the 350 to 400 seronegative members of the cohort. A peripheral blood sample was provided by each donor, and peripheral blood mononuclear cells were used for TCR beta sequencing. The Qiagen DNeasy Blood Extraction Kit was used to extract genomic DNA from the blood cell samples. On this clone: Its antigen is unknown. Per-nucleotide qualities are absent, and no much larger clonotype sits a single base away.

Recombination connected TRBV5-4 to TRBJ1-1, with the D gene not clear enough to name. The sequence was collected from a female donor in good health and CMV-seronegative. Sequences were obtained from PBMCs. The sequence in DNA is TGTGCCAGCAGCTCCGGGAGTACCGCCGTCGGTGGCACTGAAGCTTTCTTT. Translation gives CASSSGSTAVGGTEAFF.